These 29 T cell receptor beta chains came from one sample sequenced in a study of tumor-infiltrating lymphocytes in primary liver carcinoma. Unsorted bulk tissue, about 17-33 mg of it, served as the source for co-extraction of RNA and DNA. The input was approximately 500 ng total RNA; TCR beta cDNA was made from it with a constant-region primer. Amplification in three nested multiplex PCR rounds with slightly modified ARM-PCR gave rise to TCR beta libraries. For approximately 10 cycles apiece, the opening two PCR rounds ran with TRBV1-TRBV30 forward primers and a C-beta reverse primer. TCRdb recomputed calls from the multiplex PCR reads with MiXCR, one row per CDR3 protein. The sample records about 64,000 distinct CDR3 sequences, roughly two thirds being singletons. Sequences were obtained from liver tumor tissue from sampling region 4. The subset is: tumor region T4, right-lateral pole. Receptors originate from a man in his forties with primary liver carcinoma and hepatitis B virus infection.

With respect to this clonotype: The missing conserved phenylalanine or tryptophan at the end of this CDR3 makes a read error likely. Because the CDR3's place on the DNA is in doubt, the DNA is left out and the CDR3 is given as listed by TCRdb. The chain couples TRBV7-8 to TRBJ1-6; TRBD1 reflects the table's D call only, with no check against the DNA. The CDR3 extends over 16 residues, inclusive of both ends. The germline V gene has CDR1 SGHVS and CDR2 FQNEAQ. CDR3 region: CASSLFPFRVNSPPHL.

In the case of this clonotype: One junction end does not reproduce the germline sequence, and a read error may be involved. J is TRBJ2-1 and V is TRBV4-3; D tentatively fits TRBD1 or TRBD2 (5 bases each). In germline, CDR1 is LGHNA, CDR2 YSLEER. The CDR3 runs to 17 residues. This CDR3 reads CASSQNPSERGYIEQFF. Written as DNA, the CDR3 is TGCGCCAGCAGCCAAAATCCCTCGGAGAGGGGCTACATTGAGCAGTTCTTC.

Notes on this clonotype: A read error may be the cause here, since a much bigger clone is one base away. The V call is TRBV29-1, the J call TRBJ1-4, with 8 bases fitting TRBD1. The V and J ends lost 7 bases and 8 bases, in that order; junction bases with no gene match: 9. This CDR3 has 13 residues. From germline, CDR1 is SQVTM and CDR2 ANQGSEA. The CDR3 region is CSASVQGAEKLFF. The CDR3 nucleotides are TGCAGCGCCAGCGTTCAGGGGGCAGAAAAACTGTTTTTT.

This clonotype occurred once. One junction end does not reproduce the germline sequence, and a read error may be involved. This sequence joins TRBV6-5 and TRBJ2-7; 9 positions agree with TRBD2. From germline, CDR1 is MNHEY and CDR2 SVGAGI. There are 14 residues in the CDR3. The CDR3 bases are TGTGTCAGCAGATACTCTAGCGGGAATAGCGAGCAGTACTTC. Translation: CVSRYSSGNSEQYF.

Worth noting for this clonotype: One junction end disagrees with the germline gene, perhaps due to a read error. The rearrangement links TRBV11-1 to TRBJ2-5; a possible D gene is TRBD2 (5 bases). The CDR3 runs 14 residues. Germline assignment: CDR1 SGHAT and CDR2 FQDESV (reference sequence). CDR3 nucleotide sequence: TGCGCCAGCAGAGGGCAGGTGGAGGTGGAGACCCAGTACTTC. Translation gives CASRGQVEVETQYF.

As for this clonotype: Because it lacks the conserved phenylalanine or tryptophan at the end, this CDR3 is likely a read error. The J gene is TRBJ1-5, the V gene TRBV10-3; D remains unclear. Germline-derived CDR1 and CDR2 are ENHRY and SYGVKD. CDR3 length: 14 amino acids. CDR3 sequence (DNA): TGTGCCATTAGTGAGTATGAGGGCGATCAGCTCCAGCATTTA. Its translation is CAISEYEGDQLQHL.

There are a few counts of this clonotype. No DNA is shown, since the ends of the CDR3 on it are uncertain; the CDR3 is the one TCRdb lists. The chain has TRBV9 and TRBJ2-7; TRBD1 is taken as the D call from the table, unchecked against the DNA. Germline CDR1 and CDR2: SGDLS and YYNGEE. The CDR3 numbers 13 amino acids, ends counted. The chain's CDR3 is CDSSFGDGATKYF.

There are a few counts of this clonotype. In DNA form, the CDR3 reads TGTGCCAGCAGTCCTTTTATCCCGAACACTGAAGCTTTCTTT. This translates into CASSPFIPNTEAFF. The chain uses TRBV6-5 and TRBJ1-1; D ambiguous. The CDR3 extends over 14 amino acids. The germline gives CDR1 MNHEY, CDR2 SVGAGI. V lost 5 bases and J lost 1, with 11 bases in between.

This clonotype was detected only a few times. V gene TRBV20-1 combines with J gene TRBJ2-7; D is unclear. There are 15 residues in the CDR3. The V and J ends lost 0 bases and 3 bases respectively, with 15 bases between them. CDR1 is DFQATT and CDR2 is SNEGSKA in the germline V gene (reference sequence). This CDR3 is CSARDLGRVFYEQYF. CDR3 sequence (DNA): TGCAGTGCTAGAGATCTTGGACGGGTATTCTACGAGCAGTACTTC.

This chain links TRBV5-5 with TRBJ2-2; TRBD2 matches at 12 bases. The germline V gene has CDR1 SGHKS and CDR2 YYEKEE (reference sequence). J lost 13 bases, V lost 0 bases, and 10 bases had no gene match. The CDR3 spans 16 residues. As DNA, the CDR3 is TGTGCCAGCAGCTTGGGATGGACTAGCGGGACCGTGGGGCTGTTTTTT. As protein: CASSLGWTSGTVGLFF.

Details on this clonotype: The conserved phenylalanine or tryptophan normally closing the CDR3 is absent here, so this likely arose from a read error. The genes are TRBV11-2 and TRBJ1-1; D is possibly TRBD1 (5 bases). Germline V gives CDR1 SGHAT, CDR2 FQNNGV. The length of the CDR3 is 13 residues. The CDR3 bases are TGTGCCAGCACTCTGACAGCGAACACTGTAGCTTTCTCT. Encoded protein: CASTLTANTVAFS.

This clonotype is a singleton in its sample. A single base separates this from a much larger clone, so it may be a read error. Since no conserved phenylalanine or tryptophan closes the CDR3, a read error is the likely cause. V usage is TRBV4-1 and J usage is TRBJ1-4; maybe TRBD1 (6 bases). Deletions cut 4 bases from V and 7 bases from J, with 16 bases between. CDR3 size: 15 residues. In germline, CDR1 is MGHRA, CDR2 YSYEKL. The CDR3 sequence is CASSLWGAASEKLFY. DNA for the CDR3: TGCGCCAGCAGCCTCTGGGGGGCGGCTAGTGAAAAACTGTTTTAT.

This clonotype was detected ten times or more. This chain uses TRBV5-8 with TRBJ2-1; 10 positions agree with TRBD1. CDR3 length: 15 amino acids. J gave up 7 bases and V 4 bases, and 8 bases lay outside the gene matches. CDR1 and CDR2 from the germline V gene are SGHTS and YDEGEE. The CDR3 sequence: CASSLGGQGTNEQFF. For the CDR3, the DNA is TGTGCCAGCAGCCTGGGGGGACAGGGGACAAATGAGCAGTTCTTC.

A remark on this clonotype: A much larger clone differs by one base, so this may be a read error. The chain has TRBV21-1 and TRBJ2-1; the DNA was not compared with TRBD1, the D call given in the table. TRBV21-1 is designated a pseudogene. This CDR3 region has 12 residues. CDR3 sequence (DNA): TGTGCCAGCAGACCGACAGGGAATGAGCAGCTCTTC. It translates to CASRPTGNEQLF.

This clonotype has ten or more counts. This chain connects TRBV12-3 or TRBV12-4 to TRBJ1-3, with D perhaps matching TRBD1 (5 bases). V shed 6 bases and J shed 1 base, with 7 bases lying between them. The CDR3 sequence is 13 residues long. CDR3 residues: CASRRGSGNTIYF. CDR3 DNA sequence: TGTGCCAGCAGGAGGGGTTCTGGAAACACCATATATTTT.

With respect to this clonotype: A read error may explain this, as a much larger clone is one base away. The V call is TRBV29-1, the J call TRBJ1-2, with 8 bases matching TRBD1. Germline-derived CDR1 and CDR2 are SQVTM and ANQGSEA. The CDR3 loop spans 13 amino acids. This CDR3 reads CNASQGADNGYTF. The CDR3 DNA is TGCAACGCCTCGCAGGGGGCTGATAATGGCTACACCTTC.

The V gene is TRBV10-2, the J gene TRBJ2-7; 10 bases align to TRBD1. The CDR3 runs 14 residues. Losses at the gene ends were 8 bases for V and 5 bases for J; bases not matched to a gene: 9. Germline V CDR1 and CDR2: WSHSY, SAAADI. CDR3 nucleotide sequence: TGCGCCAGCTGCCGGGACAGGGGTATCGACGAGCAGTACTTC. Protein product: CASCRDRGIDEQYF.

This clonotype is a singleton in its sample. At one boundary the junction diverges from the germline segment, which might be a read error. The CDR3 here is CGSGSYERYF. The CDR3 nucleotides are TGTGGCAGCGGGTCCTACGAGCGGTACTTC. The gene calls are TRBV6-1 and TRBJ2-7, with a possible D match to TRBD2 (6 bases). This CDR3 has 10 residues. CDR1 and CDR2 from the germline V gene are MNHNS and SASEGT.

This clonotype has only one observation. The rearrangement joins TRBV4-1 to TRBJ1-2; 7 positions match TRBD1. Germline CDR1 reads MGHRA; CDR2 reads YSYEKL. V was pared by 6 bases and J by 4 bases, with 8 bases of the junction left unmatched. This CDR3 contains 14 residues. The CDR3 reads CASRQYRGSYGYTF. CDR3 nucleotide sequence: TGCGCCAGCAGGCAATACAGGGGCTCCTATGGCTACACCTTC.

Ten or more counts support this clonotype. This chain links TRBV6-2 or TRBV6-3 with TRBJ1-1; D is possibly TRBD1 (6 bases). Germline CDR1 and CDR2: MNHEY and SVGEGT. CDR3 length: 14 amino acids. V lost 3 bases and J 4 bases, leaving 12 bases between the germline ends. CDR3 sequence: CASSYSTGLTEAFF. The CDR3 DNA follows: TGTGCCAGCAGTTATTCCACAGGGCTCACTGAAGCTTTCTTT.

In its sample, this clonotype was seen many times. This chain uses TRBV7-9 with TRBJ2-1, with D uncertain. Germline CDR1 SEHNR, CDR2 FQNEAQ (reference sequence). The CDR3 loop spans 12 amino acids. V lost 5 bases, J lost 8 bases, and 10 bases lay in between. The CDR3 nucleotides are TGTGCCAGCAGCGGCAGGTTTGATGAGCAGTTCTTC. Translation gives CASSGRFDEQFF.

As for this clonotype: An end of the junction differs from the germline gene, which may be a read error. The rearrangement uses TRBV11-2 and TRBJ2-7; D unresolved. The CDR3 consists of 14 residues. Per the germline V gene, CDR1 is SGHAT and CDR2 is FQNNGV. CDR3 sequence (DNA): TGTGCCAACAGCTTTGACGGAACTTCATACGAGCAGTACTTC. Its translation is CANSFDGTSYEQYF.

With regard to this clonotype: A much larger clonotype is one base distant, so this may be a read error. V and J are TRBV29-1 and TRBJ2-5; no clear D. V lost 3 bases and J lost 6, with 8 bases in between. CDR1 is SQVTM and CDR2 is ANQGSEA in the germline V gene. This CDR3 region has 11 residues. The CDR3 loop is CSVDVAQTQYF. DNA of the CDR3: TGCAGCGTTGATGTAGCCCAGACCCAGTACTTC.

The chain has TRBV29-1 and TRBJ1-2, with D perhaps matching TRBD1 (6 bases). CDR3 length: 13 residues. Deletions cut 8 bases from V and 8 bases from J, with 21 bases between. CDR1 SQVTM and CDR2 ANQGSEA come from the germline V gene. The CDR3 region is CSIQGGHDGGYTF. The CDR3 DNA reads TGCAGCATACAGGGAGGCCACGACGGGGGCTACACCTTC.

With respect to this clonotype: An end of the junction differs from the germline gene, which may be a read error. The J gene is TRBJ2-2, the V gene TRBV10-3; TRBD1 is a possible D gene (7 bases). The CDR3 extends over 16 amino acids. From germline, CDR1 is ENHRY and CDR2 SYGVKD. The CDR3 region is CVISVGGTANTGELFF. DNA of the CDR3: TGTGTCATCAGTGTCGGCGGGACAGCTAACACCGGGGAGCTGTTTTTT.

Remarks on this clonotype: Its ends do not fully match the called genes, so a read error is possible. The chain couples TRBV11-2 to TRBJ1-1; 7 bases align to TRBD1. This CDR3 has 15 amino acids. From germline, CDR1 is SGHAT and CDR2 FQNNGV. In DNA form, the CDR3 reads TGTGCCAGCAGCTTAAGACAGGGCCTGGACACTGACGCTATCTTT. It translates to CASSLRQGLDTDAIF.

Turning to this clonotype: Its ends do not fully match the called genes, so a read error is possible. The rearrangement uses TRBV5-1 and TRBJ2-2; perhaps TRBD1 as D (6 bases). This CDR3 is built from 15 residues. Germline CDR1 is SGHRS and CDR2 is YFSETQ. CDR3 DNA: TGCGCTAGCAGCAACAGGGCCCCGAACACCGGGGAGCTGTTTTTT. Residues: CASSNRAPNTGELFF.

This clonotype has ten or more counts. The genes are TRBV10-3 and TRBJ2-2, with D uncertain. V was clipped by 5 bases and J by 3 bases, with 7 bases between them. Germline V CDR1 and CDR2: ENHRY, SYGVKD. This CDR3 has 13 residues. The CDR3: CAISTDHTGELFF. CDR3 bases: TGTGCCATCAGTACGGATCACACCGGGGAGCTGTTTTTT.

As for this clonotype: The junction departs from germline at one end; a sequencing error may be responsible. The V call is TRBV6-2 or TRBV6-3, the J call TRBJ1-5; D is unclear. Germline V gene sequence: CDR1 MNHEY, CDR2 SVGEGT. The CDR3 spans 14 residues. The CDR3 reads CASSYSVAMQLQHF. DNA for the CDR3: TGTGCCAGCAGTTACTCGGTAGCAATGCAGCTCCAGCATTTT.